Following are 7 T cell receptor beta chains from one sample sequenced in a study of tumor and adjacent non-tumor tissue in lung cancer. The library came from three nested PCR rounds adapted from ARM-PCR protocols. TCRdb called the multiplex PCR reads again in MiXCR, with one record for every CDR3 protein. Among tens of thousands of distinct CDR3 sequences listed, 67% were seen once. This sample's RNA came from whole unsorted tissue. Sequencing used lung tumor tissue. These receptors were taken from a man in his sixties with non-small cell lung cancer.

About this clonotype: The junction departs from germline at one end; a sequencing error may be responsible. The chain has TRBV20-1 and TRBJ2-5, with 7 bases that match TRBD2. The CDR3 is 16 amino acids. Germline V gene sequence: CDR1 DFQATT, CDR2 SNEGSKA (reference sequence). As DNA, the CDR3 is TGCACTGCTAGTTCCGCTCTAGCGGAAAGACAAGAGACCCAGTACTTC. Its translation: CTASSALAERQETQYF.

A note on this clonotype: Relative to the germline gene, one junction end is altered; a read error may explain this. The V and J genes are TRBV4-3 and TRBJ2-1; 7 bases map to TRBD1. The V gene's germline CDR1 is LGHNA and CDR2 YSLEER. The CDR3 extends over 13 amino acids. The CDR3 region is CASSHRDSNEQFF. DNA of the CDR3: TGCGCCAGTAGCCACCGGGACAGCAATGAGCAGTTCTTC.

This clonotype was detected ten times or more. The chain couples TRBV14 to TRBJ2-5; 7 bases agree with TRBD2. This CDR3 is built from 17 residues. J lost 5 bases, V lost 2 bases, and 14 bases had no gene match. Germline CDR1 reads SGHDN; CDR2 reads FVKESK. CDR3 region: CASSQRDYLVEFETQYF. CDR3 coding DNA: TGTGCCAGCAGCCAAAGGGACTACCTTGTAGAGTTCGAGACCCAGTACTTC. Variable domain in full (rest from reference TRBV14 and TRBJ2-5): EAGVTQFPSHSVIEKGQTVTLRCDPISGHDNLYWYRRVMGKEIKFLLHFVKESKQDESGMPNNRFLAERTGGTYSTLKVQPAELEDSGVYFCASSQRDYLVEFETQYFGPGTRLLVL.

For this clonotype: The junction departs from the called germline gene at one end, perhaps through a read error. The J gene is TRBJ2-6, the V gene TRBV6-2 or TRBV6-3; no clear D. Germline-derived CDR1 and CDR2 are MNHEY and SVGEGT. The CDR3 consists of 15 residues. Here the CDR3 DNA reads TGTGCCAGCAGACAGATGGCCTCTGAGGCCAACGTCCTGACTTTC. Its protein product is CASRQMASEANVLTF.

The chain employs TRBV4-1 and TRBJ2-7; D not resolved. With 5 bases removed from V and 3 bases from J, the gap between germline ends came to 14 bases. There are 14 residues in the CDR3. Germline loops: CDR1 MGHRA, CDR2 YSYEKL. This CDR3 reads CASSTQTRLYEQYF. The CDR3 nucleotides are TGCGCCAGCAGCACACAGACAAGACTCTACGAGCAGTACTTC.

This clonotype was detected a few times. A single base separates this from a much larger clone, so it may be a read error. This chain uses TRBV29-1 with TRBJ2-7; 8 nucleotides align to TRBD1. Germline-derived CDR1 and CDR2 are SQVTM and ANQGSEA. CDR3 length: 14 residues. With V trimmed by 7 bases and J by 6 bases, 14 bases remained unmatched. The CDR3 here is CSAQTIRGPSEQYF. CDR3 nucleotide sequence: TGCAGCGCTCAGACCATCAGGGGGCCCTCCGAGCAGTACTTC.

This clonotype was counted many times. The chain employs TRBV4-1 and TRBJ1-6; D possibly corresponds to TRBD1 (5 bases). Trimming cost V 2 bases and J 5 bases, with 16 bases left between them. This CDR3 has 17 amino acids. CDR1 and CDR2 from the germline V gene are MGHRA and YSYEKL. CDR3 protein: CASSQTLATVNNSPLHF. The CDR3, as DNA: TGCGCCAGCAGCCAAACTTTGGCGACAGTGAATAATTCACCCCTCCACTTT.